The text below deals with one T cell receptor (beta chain). What it binds is unknown. The ends were cut back, 3 bases at V and 5 bases at J, with 16 bases in the middle. The CDR3 covers 15 residues. Germline V CDR1 and CDR2: LNHDA, SQIVND (reference sequence). This sample is drawn from a study of beta chain features in type 1 diabetes. Study outcomes and limitations: More deletions and fewer insertions at VDJ junctions were found in patients with type 1 diabetes.

Every isolated RNA sample was fully reverse transcribed, so sequencing captured expressed TCRB transcripts. The data were produced by immunoSEQ multiplex PCR, yet TCRdb's version contains in-frame clones alone and is incomplete. In the table there are approximately 300,000 clones, around 10% of which are singletons. The clonotype was recovered from a woman aged 30 to 39 in good health. The chain combines TRBV19 with TRBJ2-5, with D unresolved. Sequenced material: naive CD4+ T cells from blood. The CDR3 nucleotides read TGTGCCAGTAGTATTGGTGTTCCGAGCCGGGAGACCCAGTACTTC. Translated: CASSIGVPSRETQYF.